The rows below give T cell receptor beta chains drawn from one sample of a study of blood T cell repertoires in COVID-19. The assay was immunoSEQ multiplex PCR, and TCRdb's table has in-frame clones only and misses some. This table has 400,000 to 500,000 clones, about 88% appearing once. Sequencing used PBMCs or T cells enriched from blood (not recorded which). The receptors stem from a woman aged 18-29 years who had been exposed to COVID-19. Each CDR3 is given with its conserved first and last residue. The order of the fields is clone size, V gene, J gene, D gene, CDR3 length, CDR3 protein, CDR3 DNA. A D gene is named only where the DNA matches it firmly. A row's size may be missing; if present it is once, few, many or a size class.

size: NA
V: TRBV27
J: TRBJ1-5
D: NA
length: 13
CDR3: CASSFSIGGPQHF
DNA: TGTGCCAGCAGTTTCTCCATTGGCGGGCCCCAGCATTTT

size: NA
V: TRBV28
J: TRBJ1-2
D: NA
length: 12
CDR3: CASRAGATGYTF
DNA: TGTGCCAGCAGAGCAGGGGCTACTGGCTACACCTTC

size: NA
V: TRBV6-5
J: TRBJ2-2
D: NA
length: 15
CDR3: CASSERTVNTGELFF
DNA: TGTGCCAGCAGCGAGCGGACGGTGAACACCGGGGAGCTGTTTTTT

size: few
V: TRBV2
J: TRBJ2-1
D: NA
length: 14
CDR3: CASREIQGYNEQFF
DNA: TGTGCCAGCAGGGAGATACAGGGCTACAATGAGCAGTTCTTC

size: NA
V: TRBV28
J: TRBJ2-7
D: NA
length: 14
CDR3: CASSLTGLTYEQYF
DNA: TGTGCCAGCAGTTTAACTGGCCTGACATACGAGCAGTACTTC

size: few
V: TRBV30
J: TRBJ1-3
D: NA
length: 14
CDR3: CASLKGVSGNTIYF
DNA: TGTGCCTCGCTGAAAGGGGTATCCGGAAACACCATATATTTT

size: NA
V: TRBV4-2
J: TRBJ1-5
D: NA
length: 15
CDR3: CASSHGQGANQPQHF
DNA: TGTGCCAGCAGCCATGGGCAGGGTGCCAATCAGCCCCAGCATTTT

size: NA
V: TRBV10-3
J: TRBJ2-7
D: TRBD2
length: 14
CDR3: CAISDAGGLIEQYF
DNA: TGTGCCATCAGTGACGCGGGGGGGCTTATCGAGCAGTACTTC

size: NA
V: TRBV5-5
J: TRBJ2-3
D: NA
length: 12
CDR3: CASSSRGDTQYF
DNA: TGTGCCAGCAGCTCCCGGGGAGATACGCAGTATTTT

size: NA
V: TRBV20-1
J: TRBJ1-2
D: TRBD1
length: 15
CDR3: CSASGDRHTNYGYTF
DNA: TGCAGTGCTAGTGGGGACAGGCACACTAACTATGGCTACACCTTC

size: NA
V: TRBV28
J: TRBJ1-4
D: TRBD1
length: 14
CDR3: CASSAGTANEKLFF
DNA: TGTGCCAGCAGCGCCGGGACAGCTAATGAAAAACTGTTTTTT

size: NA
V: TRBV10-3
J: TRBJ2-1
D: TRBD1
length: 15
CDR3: CAISDRTGGSDEQFF
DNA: TGTGCCATCAGTGATAGGACAGGGGGGTCGGATGAGCAGTTCTTC

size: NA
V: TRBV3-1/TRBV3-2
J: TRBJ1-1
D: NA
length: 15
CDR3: CASSQDYAGVTEAFF
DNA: TGTGCCAGCAGCCAAGATTACGCAGGGGTTACTGAAGCTTTCTTT

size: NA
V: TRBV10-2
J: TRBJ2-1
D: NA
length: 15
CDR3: CASSLPGKSDNEQFF
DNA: TGCGCCAGCAGTCTACCGGGAAAAAGCGACAATGAGCAGTTCTTC

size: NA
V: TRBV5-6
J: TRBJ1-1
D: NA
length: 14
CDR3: CASSLDWVGTEAFF
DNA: TGTGCCAGCAGCTTGGATTGGGTCGGGACTGAAGCTTTCTTT

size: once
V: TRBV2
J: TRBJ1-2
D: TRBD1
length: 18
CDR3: CASSAVSPGTAMNYGYTF
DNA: TGTGCCAGCAGCGCTGTTTCCCCCGGGACAGCGATGAACTATGGCTACACCTTC

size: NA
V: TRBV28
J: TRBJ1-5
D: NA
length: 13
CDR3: CASSSSSNQPQHF
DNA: TGTGCCAGCAGTTCTAGTAGCAATCAGCCCCAGCATTTT

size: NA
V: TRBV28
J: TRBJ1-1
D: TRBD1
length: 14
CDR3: CASTLGRGYTEAFF
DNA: TGTGCCAGCACCCTTGGCAGGGGGTACACTGAAGCTTTCTTT

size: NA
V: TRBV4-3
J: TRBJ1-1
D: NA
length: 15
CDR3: CASSQDRAGYTEAFF
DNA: TGCGCCAGCAGCCAAGATAGGGCGGGTTACACTGAAGCTTTCTTT

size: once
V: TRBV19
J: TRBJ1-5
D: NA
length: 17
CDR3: CASKTDRVQGSNQPQHF
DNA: TGTGCCAGCAAGACCGATCGGGTGCAGGGATCCAATCAGCCCCAGCATTTT

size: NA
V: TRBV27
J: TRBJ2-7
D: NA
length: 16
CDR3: CASSQNLPTAGYEQYF
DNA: TGTGCCAGCAGCCAAAACCTTCCCACCGCCGGCTACGAGCAGTACTTC

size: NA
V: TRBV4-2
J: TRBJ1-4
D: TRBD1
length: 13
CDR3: CASRGTANEKLFF
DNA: TGTGCCAGCAGGGGGACAGCTAATGAAAAACTGTTTTTT

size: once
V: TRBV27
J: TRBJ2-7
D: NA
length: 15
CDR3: CASSPTGMSAYEQYF
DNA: TGTGCCAGCAGCCCAACAGGGATGAGTGCCTACGAGCAGTACTTC

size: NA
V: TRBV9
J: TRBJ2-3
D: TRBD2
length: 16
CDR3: CASSVAGSGGTDTQYF
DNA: TGTGCCAGCAGCGTAGCGGGTAGCGGGGGCACAGATACGCAGTATTTT

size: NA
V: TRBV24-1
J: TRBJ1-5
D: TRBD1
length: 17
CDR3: CATSDARQGSLNQPQHF
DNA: TGTGCCACCAGTGATGCGAGACAGGGGTCTTTGAATCAGCCCCAGCATTTT

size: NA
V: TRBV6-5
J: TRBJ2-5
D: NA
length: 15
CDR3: CASSYSTGEEETQYF
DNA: TGTGCCAGCAGTTACTCGACGGGGGAGGAAGAGACCCAGTACTTC

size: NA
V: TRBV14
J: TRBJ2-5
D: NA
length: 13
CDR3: CASSQEVPVTQYF
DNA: TGTGCCAGCAGCCAAGAAGTGCCGGTAACCCAGTACTTC

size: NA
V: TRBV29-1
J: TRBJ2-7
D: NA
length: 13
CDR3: CSVVGGGPYEQYF
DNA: TGCAGCGTTGTTGGGGGGGGGCCCTACGAGCAGTACTTC

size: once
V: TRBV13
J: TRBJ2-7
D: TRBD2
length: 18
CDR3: CASSLDTGLAGPGYEQYF
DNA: TGTGCCAGCAGCTTAGATACGGGACTAGCGGGCCCAGGGTACGAGCAGTACTTC

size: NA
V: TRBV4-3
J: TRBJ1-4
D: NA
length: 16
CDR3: CASSQDSQGSNEKLFF
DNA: TGCGCCAGCAGCCAAGATAGTCAGGGCTCTAATGAAAAACTGTTTTTT

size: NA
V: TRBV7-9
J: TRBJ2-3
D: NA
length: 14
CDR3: CASSLVLITDTQYF
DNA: TGTGCCAGCAGCTTAGTGCTAATCACAGATACGCAGTATTTT

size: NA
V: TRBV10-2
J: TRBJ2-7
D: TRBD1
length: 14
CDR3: CASIHGTGSYEQYF
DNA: TGCGCCAGCATTCACGGGACAGGATCCTACGAGCAGTACTTC

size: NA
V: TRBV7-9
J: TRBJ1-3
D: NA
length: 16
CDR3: CASSPRSGQVGNTIYF
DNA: TGTGCCAGCAGCCCCAGATCAGGGCAGGTTGGAAACACCATATATTTT

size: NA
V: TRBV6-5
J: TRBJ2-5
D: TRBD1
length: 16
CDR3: CASSLGQVGYQETQYF
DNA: TGTGCCAGCAGTTTGGGACAGGTGGGGTACCAAGAGACCCAGTACTTC

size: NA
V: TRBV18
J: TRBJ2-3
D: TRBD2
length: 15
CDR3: CASSPTSGPTDTQYF
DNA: TGTGCCAGCTCACCCACTAGCGGTCCCACAGATACGCAGTATTTT

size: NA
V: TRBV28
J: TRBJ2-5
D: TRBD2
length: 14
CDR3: CASSLAGNQETQYF
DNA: TGTGCCAGCTCACTAGCGGGGAACCAAGAGACCCAGTACTTC

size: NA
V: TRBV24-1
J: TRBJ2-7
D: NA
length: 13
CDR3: CATSDPPSYEQYF
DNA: TGTGCCACCAGTGATCCTCCGTCCTACGAGCAGTACTTC

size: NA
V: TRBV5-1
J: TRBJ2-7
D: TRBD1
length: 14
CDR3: CASSSGQGTYEQYF
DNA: TGCGCCAGCAGCTCCGGACAGGGAACCTACGAGCAGTACTTC

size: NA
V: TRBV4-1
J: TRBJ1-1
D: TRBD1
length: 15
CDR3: CASSFWTGPNTEAFF
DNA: TGCGCCAGCAGCTTTTGGACAGGGCCCAACACTGAAGCTTTCTTT

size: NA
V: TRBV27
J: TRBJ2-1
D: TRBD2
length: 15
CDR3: CASTLSGSGYNEQFF
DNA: TGTGCCAGCACTCTTAGCGGGAGTGGGTACAATGAGCAGTTCTTC

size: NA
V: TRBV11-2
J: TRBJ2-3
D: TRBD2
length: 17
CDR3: CASSTGTSGGSTDTQYF
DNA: TGTGCCAGCAGCACCGGGACTAGCGGGGGGAGCACAGATACGCAGTATTTT

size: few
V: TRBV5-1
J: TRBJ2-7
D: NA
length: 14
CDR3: CASSVDRRSYEQYF
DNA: TGCGCCAGCAGCGTCGACAGGCGTTCCTACGAGCAGTACTTC

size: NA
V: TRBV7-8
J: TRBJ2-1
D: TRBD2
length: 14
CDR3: CASSPSGGAHEQFF
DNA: TGTGCCAGCAGCCCTTCCGGGGGGGCTCATGAGCAGTTCTTC

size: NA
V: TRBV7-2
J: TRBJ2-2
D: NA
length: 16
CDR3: CASSLGPGVGSGELFF
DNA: TGTGCCAGCAGCTTAGGTCCGGGAGTGGGTTCCGGGGAGCTGTTTTTT

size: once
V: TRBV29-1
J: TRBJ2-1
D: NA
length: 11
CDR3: CSVVFYNEQFF
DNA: TGCAGCGTTGTATTCTACAATGAGCAGTTCTTC

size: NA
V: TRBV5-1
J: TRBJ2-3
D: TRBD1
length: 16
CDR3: CASSPLGQGAPDTQYF
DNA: TGCGCCAGCAGCCCCCTGGGACAGGGGGCCCCAGATACGCAGTATTTT

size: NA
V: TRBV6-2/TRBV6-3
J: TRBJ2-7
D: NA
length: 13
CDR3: CASSFGEPYEQYF
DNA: TGTGCCAGCAGTTTCGGGGAGCCCTACGAGCAGTACTTC

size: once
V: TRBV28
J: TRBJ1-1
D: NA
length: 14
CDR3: CASSRPGTATEAFF
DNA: TGTGCCAGCAGTCGGCCCGGGACTGCTACTGAAGCTTTCTTT

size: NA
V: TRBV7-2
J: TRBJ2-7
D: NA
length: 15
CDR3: CASSLDGSSNREQYF
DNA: TGTGCCAGCAGCTTAGATGGGTCCTCAAACAGGGAGCAGTACTTC

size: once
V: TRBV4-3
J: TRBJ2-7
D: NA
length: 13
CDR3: CASSQDRVYEQYF
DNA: TGCGCCAGCAGCCAAGACAGGGTCTACGAGCAGTACTTC

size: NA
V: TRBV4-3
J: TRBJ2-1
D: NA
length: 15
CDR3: CASSQEWVDGDEQFF
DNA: TGCGCCAGCAGCCAAGAGTGGGTAGACGGGGATGAGCAGTTCTTC

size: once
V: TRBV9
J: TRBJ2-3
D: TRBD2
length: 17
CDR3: CASSVGTTSGVKDTQYF
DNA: TGTGCCAGCAGCGTCGGAACGACTAGCGGGGTAAAAGATACGCAGTATTTT

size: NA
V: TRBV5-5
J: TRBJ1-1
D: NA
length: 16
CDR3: CASSLAHTPAGTEAFF
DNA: TGTGCCAGCAGCTTGGCCCACACCCCTGCGGGGACTGAAGCTTTCTTT

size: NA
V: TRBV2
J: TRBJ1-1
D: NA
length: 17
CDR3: CASKRGRETYIGSEAFF
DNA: TGTGCCAGCAAGAGGGGGAGGGAAACCTATATCGGATCTGAAGCTTTCTTT

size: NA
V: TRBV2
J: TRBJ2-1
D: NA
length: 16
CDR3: CASSKRQGLAANEQFF
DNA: TGTGCCAGCAGTAAACGACAGGGCTTAGCGGCCAATGAGCAGTTCTTC

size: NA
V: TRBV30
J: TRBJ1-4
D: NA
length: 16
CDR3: CAWKGTGLSTNEKLFF
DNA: TGTGCCTGGAAAGGGACTGGTCTCTCGACTAATGAAAAACTGTTTTTT

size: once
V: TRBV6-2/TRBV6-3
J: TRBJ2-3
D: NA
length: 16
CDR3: CASSYRGGPVTDTQYF
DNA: TGTGCCAGCAGTTATAGGGGGGGTCCCGTCACAGATACGCAGTATTTT

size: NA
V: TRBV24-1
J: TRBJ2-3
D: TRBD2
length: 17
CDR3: CATSDLPGRASTDTQYF
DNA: TGTGCCACCAGTGATTTGCCGGGGAGGGCATCCACAGATACGCAGTATTTT

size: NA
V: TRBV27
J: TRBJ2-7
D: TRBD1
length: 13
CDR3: CATYPGQLYEQYF
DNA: TGTGCCACTTACCCGGGACAGCTTTACGAGCAGTACTTC

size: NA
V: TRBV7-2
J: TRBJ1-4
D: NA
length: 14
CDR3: CASSFRRGNEKLFF
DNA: TGTGCCAGCAGCTTCAGGAGGGGTAATGAAAAACTGTTTTTT